This is a list of T cell receptor beta chains from one sample in a study of blood T cells in healthy people across ages. TCRdb fed the 5' RACE reads into MiXCR, producing one record per CDR3 protein. This table has roughly 500,000 distinct CDR3 sequences, less than 25% appearing once. This sample also belongs to another study, concerning T cells of mothers and their children.

The sample taken for sequencing was blood. Every receptor here comes from a boy aged 5-17 years in good health. CDR3s include the opening cysteine and the closing phenylalanine or tryptophan. The order of the fields is V gene, clone size, CDR3 protein. Size values are once, few and many counts, or a class for expanded clones, and some rows have none.

TRBV7-8 - CASSLFWGNTEAFF
TRBV28 few CASSFNVGLAFF
TRBV20-1 few CSASPGHNANYGYTF
TRBV5-5 - CASSLETVAGGAYEQYF
TRBV4-1 few CASSQGLRTAQETQYF
TRBV9 - CASSESPIQGEAFF
TRBV4-3 - CASSQDDMDWDEQYF
TRBV7-9 many CASSLVYYVGRDSNYGYTF
TRBV7-8 - CASSLDGEKNIQYF
TRBV28 few CASSSLSFHEQFF
TRBV6-2/TRBV6-3 few CASTPSGQSYEQYF
TRBV4-2 once CAGSQERLGRAHSVIF
TRBV5-1 - CASSSEGSIYPYEQYF
TRBV5-1 - CASRGSGRRLSETQYF
TRBV15 many CATSGSYRGSLINEQFF
TRBV6-2/TRBV6-3 few CASSYATSGALDEQFF
TRBV27 few CASSLSTGQGANGELFF
TRBV2 few CASSERATGYYGYTF
TRBV20-1 - CSARRVRGRDTQYF
TRBV20-1 - CSAGKRILGGANVLTF
TRBV12-3/TRBV12-4 - CASSLVTREKGQFF
TRBV7-3 few CASSSSPRDTTTYEQYF
TRBV5-5 - CASSLDHSRGTEAFF
TRBV29-1 few CSVGKTGVSSGANVLTF
TRBV7-6 - CASSLRTGGETQYF
TRBV13 few CASSLTGGRGRNEQFF
TRBV14 few CASSQQGQGETQYF
TRBV20-1 - CSAGLLVTYNEQFF
TRBV19 - CASSTTSGRYSYNEQFF
TRBV5-6 many CASSLDPSTYEQYF
TRBV4-3 - CASSQEWRSYNSPLHF
TRBV20-1 - CSARDSVYNEQFF
TRBV4-1 few CASSLGTASNTEAFF
TRBV30 few CAWSLGLGYTF
TRBV24-1 - CARGSQGLDTQYF
TRBV6-6 few CASSYFSGSYNEQFF
TRBV7-9 - CASSPDTYSYEQYF
TRBV3-1 few CASSPGGTHNEQFF
TRBV24-1 - CATSENRQGSTEAFF
TRBV27 few CASANSHANYGYTF
TRBV6-2/TRBV6-3 - CASSWTSGRALDTGELFF
TRBV30 - CAWSIYGGVYNEQFF
TRBV7-2 many CASSRTSGLYEQYF
TRBV7-6 few CASSSWDEEQFF
TRBV5-6 - CASSSGTGLDGYTF
TRBV27 few CASSFQNIQYF
TRBV5-6 few CASTKIRDYYGYTF
TRBV20-1 - CSARDVGTSRGEQYF
TRBV19 few CASKEIYSNQPQHF
TRBV28 few CASSRASGDSYEQYF
TRBV6-2/TRBV6-3 - CASSRSPSSEQYF
TRBV4-3 - CASSQGPTPGVTGELFF
TRBV7-2 few CASSLLEAASVTDF
TRBV28 - CASSGARGGRAIYEQYF